Listed below are T cell receptor beta chains from one sample, sequenced in a study of T cell responses to AZD1222 COVID-19 vaccine. Assay: immunoSEQ multiplex PCR; the TCRdb copy retains only in-frame clones and omits some. Here the sample spans 130,000 to 150,000 clones, 90% to 95% being singletons. Specimen: peripheral blood, collected after recovery from COVID-19. These receptors were taken from an adult who had recovered from COVID-19. Each CDR3 is given with its conserved first and last residue. Fields, in order: V gene, D gene, CDR3 length, J gene, clone size, CDR3 protein, CDR3 DNA. D genes are given only for firm matches. Clone size is shown for a subset of rows, as once, few, many or a class of expanded clone.

TRBV12-3/TRBV12-4	TRBD2	12	TRBJ2-1	.	CASSLGGPEQFF	TGTGCCAGCAGTTTGGGAGGGCCTGAGCAGTTCTTC
TRBV16	TRBD1	17	TRBJ2-2	.	CASSPMTGQPNTGELFF	TGTGCCAGCAGCCCAATGACAGGGCAGCCGAACACCGGGGAGCTGTTTTTT
TRBV19	.	16	TRBJ1-6	once	CASSGRQPQYNSPLHF	TGTGCCAGTAGTGGCCGACAGCCTCAGTATAATTCACCCCTCCACTTT
TRBV28	TRBD1	16	TRBJ2-7	.	CASNSLAPGQGYEQYF	TGTGCCAGCAATTCGCTGGCCCCGGGACAGGGGTACGAGCAGTACTTC
TRBV24-1	.	11	TRBJ2-7	.	CATSDTSKQYF	TGTGCCACCAGTGATACTTCTAAGCAGTACTTC
TRBV3-1/TRBV3-2	TRBD1	16	TRBJ1-2	.	CASSQVSGTGVFGYTF	TGTGCCAGCAGCCAAGTCTCCGGGACAGGGGTTTTTGGCTACACCTTC
TRBV4-1	TRBD1	15	TRBJ2-7	.	CASSHRDRASYEQYF	TGCGCCAGCAGCCACCGGGACAGGGCCTCCTACGAGCAGTACTTC
TRBV6-5	.	13	TRBJ2-7	.	CASSYPSSYEQYF	TGTGCCAGCAGTTACCCCAGCTCCTACGAGCAGTACTTC
TRBV27	TRBD1	13	TRBJ1-3	.	CASRQGAGNTIYF	TGTGCCAGCAGACAGGGGGCTGGAAACACCATATATTTT
TRBV11-2	.	15	TRBJ1-6	few	CASSKGDGLNSPLHF	TGTGCCAGCAGCAAAGGGGACGGTTTGAATTCACCCCTCCACTTT
TRBV30	.	13	TRBJ1-2	many	CACSRQDLYGYTF	TGTGCCTGTAGCCGACAAGACCTTTATGGCTACACCTTC
TRBV6-5	.	14	TRBJ2-7	.	CAHSVGSGTYEQYF	TGTGCCCACAGCGTGGGATCAGGGACGTACGAGCAGTACTTC
TRBV5-1	TRBD2	21	TRBJ2-1	once	CASSTPLNLAGVGDDYNEQFF	TGCGCCAGCAGCACCCCCTTGAACCTAGCGGGAGTAGGGGACGACTACAATGAGCAGTTCTTC
TRBV27	.	15	TRBJ2-5	.	CASSLTGGHLSDQYF	TGTGCCAGCAGTTTAACCGGCGGCCACCTCTCGGACCAGTACTTC
TRBV28	.	14	TRBJ1-5	.	CASSLYRDPQPQHF	TGTGCCAGCAGTTTATATAGGGATCCCCAGCCCCAGCATTTT
TRBV5-1	.	13	TRBJ1-3	once	CASSEGSGNTIYF	TGCGCCAGCAGCGAGGGCTCTGGAAACACCATATATTTT
TRBV27	.	16	TRBJ1-3	.	CASSPTSGASLSTIYF	TGTGCCAGCAGTCCAACCTCGGGGGCGAGTCTTAGCACCATATATTTT
TRBV30	TRBD2	14	TRBJ2-2	.	CAWMSGTLTGELFF	TGTGCCTGGATGAGCGGGACCTTGACCGGGGAGCTGTTTTTT
TRBV7-2	.	16	TRBJ2-7	.	CASSKTGLQASYEQYF	TGTGCCAGCAGCAAAACGGGCTTGCAAGCGTCTTACGAGCAGTACTTC
TRBV7-2	.	15	TRBJ2-7	.	CASSFGGHPPYEQYF	TGTGCCAGCAGCTTCGGGGGACACCCTCCCTACGAGCAGTACTTC
TRBV4-1	TRBD2	18	TRBJ2-7	.	CASSQAQTSGSSKYEQYF	TGCGCCAGCAGCCAAGCTCAGACTAGCGGGAGTTCTAAGTACGAGCAGTACTTC
TRBV28	.	14	TRBJ1-5	.	CASSLVRGNQPQHF	TGTGCCAGCAGCCTAGTGAGGGGCAATCAGCCCCAGCATTTT
TRBV15	TRBD1	16	TRBJ2-5	.	CATSRGSQGAKETQYF	TGTGCCACCAGCAGAGGTAGCCAGGGGGCCAAAGAGACCCAGTACTTC
TRBV18	TRBD1	17	TRBJ2-7	.	CASSPGQLPLPPYEQYF	TGTGCCAGCTCACCGGGACAGCTACCACTCCCTCCCTACGAGCAGTACTTC
TRBV27	.	13	TRBJ1-2	.	CASSLAPDYGYTF	TGTGCCAGCAGTTTAGCCCCCGACTATGGCTACACCTTC
TRBV3-1/TRBV3-2	TRBD2	19	TRBJ2-1	.	CASSQVYPNRLAGYNEQFF	TGTGCCAGCAGCCAAGTATATCCCAACCGACTAGCGGGGTACAATGAGCAGTTCTTC
TRBV5-1	TRBD1	15	TRBJ1-6	.	CASSFRTGGNSPLHF	TGCGCCAGCAGCTTTCGGACAGGGGGCAATTCACCCCTCCACTTT
TRBV4-1	TRBD1	16	TRBJ1-5	.	CASSQDPDRANQPQHF	TGCGCCAGCAGCCAAGATCCCGACAGGGCCAATCAGCCCCAGCATTTT
TRBV9	.	17	TRBJ2-1	.	CASSVRSGTPRNNEQFF	TGTGCCAGCAGCGTCCGATCAGGGACGCCGCGGAACAATGAGCAGTTCTTC
TRBV27	.	16	TRBJ1-3	.	CASSPTLEGSKNTIYF	TGTGCCAGCAGTCCAACCCTTGAAGGGTCAAAAAACACCATATATTTT
TRBV20-1	TRBD2	14	TRBJ2-2	.	CSASRTSSFGELFF	TGCAGTGCTAGTAGGACTAGCTCCTTCGGGGAGCTGTTTTTT
TRBV9	.	14	TRBJ2-5	.	CASSVGVTQETQYF	TGTGCCAGCAGCGTAGGTGTCACCCAAGAGACCCAGTACTTC
TRBV28	TRBD1	15	TRBJ1-1	.	CASSSPGGPNTEAFF	TGTGCCAGCAGTTCCCCAGGGGGACCGAACACTGAAGCTTTCTTT
TRBV2	TRBD1	15	TRBJ2-2	.	CASNSGQDGTGELFF	TGTGCCAGCAACTCGGGACAGGACGGCACCGGGGAGCTGTTTTTT
TRBV19	.	17	TRBJ1-5	.	CASSMGFLGDSNQPQHF	TGTGCCAGTAGTATGGGTTTCTTGGGAGATAGCAATCAGCCCCAGCATTTT
TRBV18	.	13	TRBJ1-1	.	CASLGGGYTEAFF	TGTGCAAGCTTGGGTGGTGGTTACACTGAAGCTTTCTTT
TRBV6-5	.	12	TRBJ2-5	.	CASTPNGETQYF	TGTGCCAGCACTCCGAATGGGGAGACCCAGTACTTC
TRBV3-1/TRBV3-2	TRBD2	17	TRBJ2-1	.	CASSQDTGLAGVTEQFF	TGTGCCAGCAGCCAAGACACGGGACTAGCGGGAGTCACTGAGCAGTTCTTC
TRBV2	.	15	TRBJ2-2	few	CASSEGTENTGELFF	TGTGCCAGCAGTGAAGGGACAGAGAACACCGGGGAGCTGTTTTTT
TRBV28	TRBD2	18	TRBJ2-3	.	CASSFAARTSGSTDTQYF	TGTGCCAGCAGTTTTGCGGCCCGGACTAGCGGGAGCACAGATACGCAGTATTTT
TRBV28	.	13	TRBJ2-3	.	CASSTGGADTQYF	TGTGCCAGCAGTACCGGAGGGGCAGATACGCAGTATTTT
TRBV29-1	TRBD2	18	TRBJ2-1	.	CSVFGLAGGRRSYNEQFF	TGCAGCGTTTTTGGACTAGCGGGAGGGAGACGGTCCTACAATGAGCAGTTCTTC